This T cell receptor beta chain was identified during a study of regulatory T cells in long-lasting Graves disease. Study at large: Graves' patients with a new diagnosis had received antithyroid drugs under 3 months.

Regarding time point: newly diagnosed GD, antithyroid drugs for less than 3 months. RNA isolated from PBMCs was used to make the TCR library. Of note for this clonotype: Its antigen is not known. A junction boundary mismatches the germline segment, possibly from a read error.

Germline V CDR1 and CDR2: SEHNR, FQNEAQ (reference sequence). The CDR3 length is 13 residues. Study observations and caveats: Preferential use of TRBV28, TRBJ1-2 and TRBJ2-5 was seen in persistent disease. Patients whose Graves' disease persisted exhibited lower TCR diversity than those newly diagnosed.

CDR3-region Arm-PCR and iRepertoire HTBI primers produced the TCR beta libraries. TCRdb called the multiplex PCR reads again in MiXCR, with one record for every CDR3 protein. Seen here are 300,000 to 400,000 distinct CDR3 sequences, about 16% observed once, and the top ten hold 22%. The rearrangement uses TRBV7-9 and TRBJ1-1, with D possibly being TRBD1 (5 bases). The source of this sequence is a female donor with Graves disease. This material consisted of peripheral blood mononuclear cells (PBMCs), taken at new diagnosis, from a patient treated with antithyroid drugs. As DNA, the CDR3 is TGTGCCAGCAGCTGGACACTGAACACTGAGGCTTTCTTT. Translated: CASSWTLNTEAFF.